What follows is one T cell receptor (beta chain) and its context. The RNA input was roughly 0.45 to 1 ug, and it was reverse transcribed with random hexamers. TCRdb reprocessed the immunoSEQ multiplex PCR reads with MiXCR, giving one entry per CDR3 protein. The data hold approximately 140,000 distinct CDR3 sequences, with 90% to 95% observed a single time. The sample belongs to a study of CD8 T cells in Susac syndrome. CDR3 length: 16 residues. Trimming removed 0 bases from V and 4 bases from J, with 15 bases in between. Germline V gene lookup returns CDR1 SEHNR and CDR2 FQNEAQ (reference sequence). The material sequenced was CD8+ T cells from PBMCs. The receptor's source is a human donor in good health. This rearrangement joins TRBV7-9 to TRBJ1-1; D is unclear. The DNA for the CDR3 is TGTGCCAGCAGCTTAGCGGTTTGGCAGCAGCTCACTGAAGCTTTCTTT. Encoded protein: CASSLAVWQQLTEAFF.